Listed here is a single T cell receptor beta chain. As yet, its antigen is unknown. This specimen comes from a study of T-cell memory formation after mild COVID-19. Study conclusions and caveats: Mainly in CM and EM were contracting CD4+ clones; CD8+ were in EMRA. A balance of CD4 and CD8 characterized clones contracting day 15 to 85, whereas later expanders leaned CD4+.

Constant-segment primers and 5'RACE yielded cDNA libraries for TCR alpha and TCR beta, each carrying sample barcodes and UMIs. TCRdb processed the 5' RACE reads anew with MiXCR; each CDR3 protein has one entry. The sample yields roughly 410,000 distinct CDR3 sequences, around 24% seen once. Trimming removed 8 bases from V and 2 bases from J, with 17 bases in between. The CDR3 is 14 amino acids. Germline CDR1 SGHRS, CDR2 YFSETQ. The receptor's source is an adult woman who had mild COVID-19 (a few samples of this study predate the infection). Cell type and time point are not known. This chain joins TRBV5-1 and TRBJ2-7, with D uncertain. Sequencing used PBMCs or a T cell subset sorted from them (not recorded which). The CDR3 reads CASPLFPRPYEQYF. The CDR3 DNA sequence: TGCGCCAGTCCTCTGTTCCCCAGACCCTACGAGCAGTACTTC.